Listed below are T cell receptor beta chains from one sample, sequenced in a study of regulatory T cells in long-lasting Graves disease. TCRdb re-called the multiplex PCR reads through MiXCR, storing one row per CDR3 protein. The sample includes hundreds of thousands of distinct CDR3 sequences, 25% to 35% seen only once; the top ten take about two fifths. The specimen comprised peripheral blood mononuclear cells (PBMCs), sampled when the disease was refractory, from a patient treated with antithyroid drugs. The origin of the receptors is a female donor with Graves disease. Both conserved end residues are part of each CDR3. D genes are given only for firm matches. The size of a clone is reported for some rows only, either as once, few or many, or as a class for expanded clones.

clone_size: -
j_call: TRBJ1-1
cdr3_length: 14
v_call: TRBV5-1
d_call: TRBD1
cdr3_aa: CASRSGTGGTEAFF
cdr3_nt: TGTGCCAGCAGATCCGGGACAGGGGGCACTGAAGCTTTCTTT

clone_size: many
j_call: TRBJ1-2
cdr3_length: 15
v_call: TRBV28
d_call: -
cdr3_aa: CASSLEGREVGGYTF
cdr3_nt: TGTGCCAGCAGTTTAGAGGGCAGGGAGGTGGGAGGCTACACCTTC

clone_size: -
j_call: TRBJ1-5
cdr3_length: 14
v_call: TRBV6-4
d_call: -
cdr3_aa: CASSYQILNQPQHF
cdr3_nt: TGTGCCAGCAGTTACCAGATACTCAATCAGCCCCAGCATTTT

clone_size: -
j_call: TRBJ2-5
cdr3_length: 16
v_call: TRBV20-1
d_call: -
cdr3_aa: CSASEPSGGIWETQYF
cdr3_nt: TGCAGTGCTAGTGAACCCTCAGGGGGGATTTGGGAGACCCAGTACTTC

clone_size: -
j_call: TRBJ2-2
cdr3_length: 13
v_call: TRBV6-1
d_call: -
cdr3_aa: CASRWTNTGELFF
cdr3_nt: TGTGCCAGCAGGTGGACGAACACCGGGGAGCTGTTTTTT

clone_size: -
j_call: TRBJ1-2
cdr3_length: 17
v_call: TRBV14
d_call: TRBD1
cdr3_aa: CASSQVGDRGIFGGYTF
cdr3_nt: TGTGCCAGCAGCCAAGTCGGGGACAGGGGGATCTTCGGAGGCTACACCTTC

clone_size: once
j_call: TRBJ2-1
cdr3_length: 15
v_call: TRBV7-2
d_call: -
cdr3_aa: CASSRGLSSYNEQFF
cdr3_nt: TGTGCCAGCAGTAGAGGACTAAGCTCCTACAATGAGCAGTTCTTC

clone_size: few
j_call: TRBJ1-1
cdr3_length: 14
v_call: TRBV11-1
d_call: -
cdr3_aa: CASSPREDNTEAFF
cdr3_nt: TGTGCCAGCAGCCCCCGGGAAGATAACACTGAAGCTTTCTTT

clone_size: few
j_call: TRBJ1-5
cdr3_length: 14
v_call: TRBV6-1
d_call: TRBD1
cdr3_aa: CASRPTGVNQPQHF
cdr3_nt: TGTGCCAGCAGGCCTACAGGGGTAAACCAGCCCCAGCATTTT

clone_size: few
j_call: TRBJ1-2
cdr3_length: 12
v_call: TRBV6-1
d_call: TRBD1
cdr3_aa: CATRQGSDGYTF
cdr3_nt: TGTGCCACTCGACAGGGGTCGGATGGCTACACCTTC

clone_size: -
j_call: TRBJ2-2
cdr3_length: 15
v_call: TRBV5-1
d_call: TRBD1
cdr3_aa: CASRSDRGITGELFF
cdr3_nt: TGCGCCAGCAGATCGGACAGGGGGATTACCGGGGAGCTGTTTTTT

clone_size: many
j_call: TRBJ2-5
cdr3_length: 13
v_call: TRBV12-3/TRBV12-4
d_call: -
cdr3_aa: CASSFIPWETQYF
cdr3_nt: TGTGCCAGCAGTTTCATACCCTGGGAGACCCAGTACTTC

clone_size: few
j_call: TRBJ1-3
cdr3_length: 13
v_call: TRBV20-1
d_call: -
cdr3_aa: CSAYYIPGNTIYF
cdr3_nt: TGCAGTGCTTATTATATTCCTGGAAACACCATATATTTT

clone_size: few
j_call: TRBJ1-5
cdr3_length: 15
v_call: TRBV7-8
d_call: -
cdr3_aa: CASSPQGSSNQPQHF
cdr3_nt: TGTGCCAGCAGCCCACAAGGAAGCAGCAATCAGCCCCAGCATTTT

clone_size: few
j_call: TRBJ1-2
cdr3_length: 14
v_call: TRBV29-1
d_call: -
cdr3_aa: CSAFTVIASDGYTF
cdr3_nt: TGCAGCGCCTTCACAGTGATCGCTTCCGATGGCTACACCTTC

clone_size: -
j_call: TRBJ1-5
cdr3_length: 16
v_call: TRBV15
d_call: -
cdr3_aa: CATSRKTAYSNQPQHF
cdr3_nt: TGTGCCACCAGCAGGAAGACAGCCTATAGCAATCAGCCCCAGCATTTT

clone_size: many
j_call: TRBJ1-5
cdr3_length: 14
v_call: TRBV3-1
d_call: -
cdr3_aa: CASSQAGGNQPQHF
cdr3_nt: TGTGCCAGCAGCCAAGCGGGGGGCAATCAGCCCCAGCATTTT

clone_size: -
j_call: TRBJ1-6
cdr3_length: 15
v_call: TRBV6-1
d_call: TRBD1
cdr3_aa: CASSEGDSNNSPLHF
cdr3_nt: TGTGCCAGCAGTGAAGGGGACAGTAATAATTCACCCCTCCACTTT

clone_size: many
j_call: TRBJ2-5
cdr3_length: 12
v_call: TRBV20-1
d_call: -
cdr3_aa: CSASIGGETQYF
cdr3_nt: TGCAGTGCTAGTATCGGAGGAGAGACCCAGTACTTC

clone_size: -
j_call: TRBJ2-3
cdr3_length: 16
v_call: TRBV7-9
d_call: TRBD2
cdr3_aa: CASSLLAGPNTDTQYF
cdr3_nt: TGTGCCAGCAGCTTGCTAGCGGGCCCGAACACAGATACGCAGTATTTT

clone_size: -
j_call: TRBJ1-2
cdr3_length: 13
v_call: TRBV5-1
d_call: -
cdr3_aa: CASSLDDQGGYTF
cdr3_nt: TGCGCCAGCAGCTTGGATGATCAGGGTGGCTACACCTTC